The T cell receptor beta chain described here comes from a study of response to subunit inactivated influenza vaccine. Study conclusions and caveats: Few new T cells, the authors suggested, are recruited by each seasonal influenza vaccination.

This clonotype has only one observation. Its antigen remains unidentified. The CDR3 length is 16 residues. Germline-derived CDR1 and CDR2 are SQVTM and ANQGSEA. With V trimmed by 7 bases and J by 1 base, 14 bases remained unmatched. TCRdb analysed the RT-PCR reads with MiXCR anew, one entry per CDR3 protein. The table lists about 500,000 distinct CDR3 sequences, approximately 15% of them singletons, with less than 4% in the top ten. The clonotype comes from a man aged 50 to 69 who received an inactivated influenza vaccine. The input for sequencing was CD4+ T cells sorted from PBMCs, taken less than 30 months after vaccination. The V and J genes are TRBV29-1 and TRBJ1-2; 8 nucleotides agree with TRBD1. CDR3 sequence: CSETPIKQGVNYGYTF. CDR3 bases: TGCAGCGAGACACCCATAAAACAGGGGGTTAACTATGGCTACACCTTC.